This TCR beta chain was captured by sequencing in a study of tumor-infiltrating lymphocytes in primary liver carcinoma (dated by TCRdb to about 2017). General notes on the study: Roughly five patients with histopathologically diagnosed primary liver carcinoma underwent surgical resection in China between late 2015 and March 2016. A total of roughly 35 specimens from 5 patients went through TCRbeta repertoire sequencing, namely 25 tumor regions, 5 adjacent noncancerous liver tissues and 5 peripheral blood samples. High reproducibility was observed for the technical replicate repertoires, with mean shared-clone rates about 0.92 and correlation coefficients above 0.95. Samples yielded roughly 3.65 to 7.5 million productive TCRbeta reads; read depth did not differ significantly between tissue types. Of the five patients, three men and two women aged 30 to 69 years, four had hepatocellular carcinoma and one had combined HCC and intrahepatic cholangiocarcinoma. Tumors of the five patients were stage T1-T3 N0M0 with maximum diameters of roughly 4.2 to 11 cm. For each liver tumor, the study sampled five regions along with adjacent normal tissue and blood, and applied TCRbeta repertoire sequencing, expression microarrays and whole-exome sequencing.

Study-wide findings and limitations: Consistent with antigen-driven expansion, pairs of tumor regions showed higher repertoire overlap (mean about 36%) than either tumor-adjacent pairs (about 17%) or tumor-blood pairs (roughly 14%). The study included only 4 to 6 patients, and the authors note findings should be validated in a larger study. The top 250 clones made up a significantly larger repertoire fraction in tumors than in blood (p = 0.039). Because only the TCR beta chain was sequenced and unpaired alpha chains were not captured, true repertoire diversity is likely underestimated. Since the samples were bulk and unsorted, there was no way to compare CD4+ and CD8+ T cell repertoires.

A constant-region primer and ProtoScript II reverse transcriptase were used to reverse-transcribe TCRbeta-specific cDNA from roughly 0.55 ug total RNA. TCRbeta libraries were built with three nested multiplex PCR rounds, a slightly modified ARM-PCR procedure. Multiplex TRBV1-TRBV30 forward primers and a Cbeta reverse primer were used in the first two PCR rounds, each of which was run for approximately 9 cycles. Sample barcodes and Illumina adapters were added in a final 25-cycle PCR using Deep VentR polymerase. Amplicons of 200-500 bp were gel-purified with a QIAquick gel extraction kit before sequencing. An Illumina HiSeq 2500 was used to sequence the TCRbeta amplicons, generating 250-bp paired-end reads. The authors' analysis ran thus. Quality trimming of reads was performed with Trimmomatic v0.33, and paired reads were merged with FLASH v1.2.11 so that full CDR3 sequences could be recovered. V, D and J germline segments were assigned to the rearranged TCRbeta sequences using MiGEC v1.2.1b. Clonotype statistics and Shannon-Wiener diversity indices were computed with VDJtools v1.0.0. Except for diversity analysis, only each sample's 250 most abundant clonotypes were used in subsequent analyses to reduce sampling bias. In TCRdb, the public reads were trimmed at Q25 with fastp and aligned with MiXCR, with productive beta chains retained. Rows merge per CDR3 protein into single entries with the most common DNA and genes. The V and J calls here are based on TCRdb, not the publication. This sample has about 310,000 distinct CDR3 sequences in its table, and roughly 60% of those were observed once. The ten largest clones add up to more than 15% of the sample.

This clonotype was counted a few times. There is no known antigen for this receptor. Base qualities were left out, and no much larger clone turns up one base away. V was cut back by 0 bases and J by 5 bases, leaving a gap of 17 bases between them. From the cysteine up to the phenylalanine, the CDR3 has a length of 16 residues. Of the read, only the CDR3 DNA is kept; its 48 bases are in frame from base 1. CDR1 MGHRA and CDR2 YSYEKL were looked up in the germline V gene. TRIzol reagent was used to extract blood RNA from unsorted whole blood, while the DNeasy Blood & Tissue kit provided the germline DNA. At the time of sampling, the patients were treatment-naive and had chronic HBV infection. Before surgery, approximately 3.8 milliliters of peripheral blood were drawn into K2EDTA tubes.

Sample: peripheral blood. The TCR was taken from a woman in her twenties or thirties with primary liver carcinoma and hepatitis B virus infection. This chain is built from TRBV4-1 and TRBJ2-7; a tentative D call is TRBD2 (6 bases match). The encoded CDR3 is CASSQDERARLNEQYF. The nucleotides are TGCGCCAGCAGCCAAGATGAGCGGGCCCGCTTGAACGAGCAGTACTTC.